The present T cell receptor (beta chain) was sequenced within a study of response to subunit inactivated influenza vaccine. General study points: Authors suggested seasonal influenza vaccinations each recruit few new T cells.

This clonotype was counted at least ten times. Its antigen is undetermined. V lost 2 bases and J 2 bases, leaving 19 bases between the germline ends. Germline CDR1 reads MNHEY; CDR2 reads SVGAGI. The CDR3 consists of 18 residues. MiXCR, run by TCRdb on the RT-PCR reads, gives a single entry per CDR3 protein. The data show a few hundred thousand distinct CDR3 sequences, with about 10% seen just once and more than 10% held by the top ten. V usage is TRBV6-5 and J usage is TRBJ1-5; D not resolved. Source: PBMCs from blood, taken roughly 47 days after vaccination. The TCR sequence derives from a man between 45 and 60 years old who received an inactivated influenza vaccine. DNA of the CDR3: TGTGCCAGCAGTTACATGGGCCCCCCTTTGTACGGCAATCAGCCCCAGCATTTT. Residues: CASSYMGPPLYGNQPQHF.